A single TCR beta chain is shown here with its context. In this sample, this clonotype turned up a few times. Its antigen has not been determined. No quality values exist for individual bases; no much larger clone is one base distant. This sample is drawn from a study of CD8 T cells in Susac syndrome (dated by TCRdb to about 2019). Notes on the research overall: Whether CD8+ T cell activation and differentiation in Susac syndrome was antigen driven was tested using repertoire sequencing. Clonality of the CD8+ T cell repertoire was compared between eleven to twelve healthy donors, about 14 Susac syndrome patients and 15 multiple sclerosis patients.

RNA was extracted with the RNeasy kit and 0.5 to 1 ug was reverse transcribed using random hexamers. The immunoSEQ multiplex PCR assay, covering 54 Vbeta and 13 Jbeta segments, was used to amplify TCR beta CDR3 regions. PCR amplification bias was corrected using a synthetic template baseline for primer optimization and computational correction. In the paper's pipeline: Only productive sequences were kept, with reads annotated to V, D and J genes according to IMGT and analyzed in immunoSEQ Analyzer. To calculate clonality, Shannon entropy was normalized by log2 of the number of productive unique sequences and then subtracted from one. Public and private clones were assessed among the 100 most prevalent clones of each patient and control. Clones were defined as Susac-specific if absent from the healthy and MS cohorts, from around 1,000 published viral clones and from other ImmuneACCESS disease sequences. The public reads were reanalyzed by TCRdb: fastp trimming at Q25, MiXCR alignment, in-frame beta chains only. Rows matching on CDR3 protein sequence are summarized as one entry with the most common DNA and genes. The authors' filters were not applied to this entry. The sample table shows more than 100,000 distinct CDR3 sequences, and around 80% are seen once. 0.5% to 0.65% of the sample belongs to the ten largest clones.

Peripheral blood CD8+ and CD4+ T cells from healthy donors, Susac syndrome patients and multiple sclerosis patients were profiled by high-throughput TCR beta sequencing. The multiple sclerosis controls were treatment-naive patients whose relapsing-remitting disease, either stable or active, fulfilled the revised McDonald criteria. Bulk CD8+ and CD4+ T cells were purified magnetically by negative isolation, whereas CD8+ TEMRA cells were enriched by FACS. Blood was collected in EDTA tubes and processed within 24 hours, with PBMCs isolated through density gradient centrifugation. PBMCs intended for TCR sequencing were cryopreserved in liquid nitrogen and thawed later in a water bath at 37 degrees C. The sorted or isolated CD4+, CD8+ and CD8+ TEMRA cells reached a purity of at least 90%. Results the study describes overall, beyond this receptor: The number of individuals in the TCR sequencing and HLA analysis was acknowledged as relatively small.

The source is a human donor with multiple sclerosis. The sample comprised CD8+ T cells from PBMCs.

In nucleotides, the sequence is TGTGCCAGCAGTTACTCGAACCAGCCCGATCAGCCCCAGCATTTT. Its protein reads: CASSYSNQPDQPQHF. The V and J segments used are TRBV6-5 and TRBJ1-5; the D gene remains uncertain. The CDR3 starts with the cysteine, ends with the phenylalanine, and has 15 residues. Just CDR3 DNA is preserved here, 45 bases in frame from base 1. V is reduced by 0 bases and J by 5 bases, leaving a spacing of 11 bases between them. Based on the germline V gene, the CDR1 and CDR2 sequences are MNHEY and SVGAGI.